This T cell receptor (beta chain) was found in a study of cytomegalovirus exposure and HLA in healthy donors (dated by TCRdb to about 2017). Regarding the research as a whole: An earlier analysis of several hundred of the donors reported around 280 Gb of sequence data and 90 million to 120 million unique TCR beta sequences obtained from around 170 million T cells. Roughly 300 gigabases of sequencing data and approximately 80 million unique TCR sequences were included in an early release covering roughly 600 HLA-typed donors. Of the 300 to 450 genotyped donors, around 81% fell in the genetic ancestry cluster associated with self-reported Caucasian donors. The aim of the study was to test whether cataloging public T cell receptors could identify signatures of past pathogen exposure. The study used immunosequencing to profile the T cell repertoires of around 600 subjects and linked those repertoires to cytomegalovirus serostatus. A separate validation cohort of roughly 110 different subjects was used in addition to the roughly 670-subject first cohort. The study combined high-throughput TCR immunosequencing, statistical association of individual TCRs with disease status, and machine learning to predict cytomegalovirus infection status. To study patterns of TCR occurrence, a later analysis re-analyzed previously published TCR beta repertoires from 666 donors and added high-resolution HLA genotyping. Rather than using new phenotypic data, the later analysis identified candidate immune exposures from TCR beta sequences and from how often those sequences occurred across donors. In an earlier analysis of over 550 of the donors, high-throughput TCR beta sequencing was used to judge whether each TCR beta V gene segment behaved as functional or pseudogenic. Donor age, sex, ethnicity and CMV serostatus were compiled together with the repertoire data. In a later genetic analysis, genome-wide SNP genotypes for about 55% of the roughly 670 donors were used, and that subset was treated as a discovery cohort. Every repertoire in the discovery cohort had been generated on one and the same sequencing platform. HLA typing covered class I and class II loci at four-digit resolution. The number of donors typed differed by locus, with about 620-630 for A, B, C, DRB1 and DQB1, roughly 550 for DQA1, 600 to 610 for DPA1, and 472 for DPB1. Several DR-DQ haplotypes were treated as single units for association and clustering because of strong linkage in the cohort. On average, 235,054 unique TCR beta nucleotide sequences were sequenced per donor among roughly 430 genotyped donors of the cohort, with about 17% of those sequences being non-productive.

This clone has more than one count but fewer than ten. Its antigen is currently not known. The sample holds no much larger clone one base away, and base qualities are not on file. Library preparation used the immunoSEQ multiplex PCR assay. The multiplex PCR relied on a mix of 60 forward primers for TCR Vbeta segments and 13 reverse primers for TCR Jbeta segments. The CDR3 region of rearranged TCR beta genes was amplified from genomic DNA with a multiplex PCR assay. The amplified TCR beta libraries were sequenced on the Illumina HiSeq System as 87-base-pair reads. Concerning the study's data processing: A later analysis counted 65 million to 90 million unique TCR beta chains across the 670 or so repertoires, and some 11 million of these chains were shared by at least two donors. Raw reads were error-corrected and collapsed into unique sequences by a nearest-neighbor algorithm in which closely related sequences were merged to remove PCR and sequencing errors. Alignment of CDR3 sequences to IMGT reference sequences was used to assign V, D and J gene segments. For a sequence to be retained, a match of at least six nucleotides to both a V gene segment and a J gene segment was required. A rearrangement was called productive if the CDR3 had no stop codons and remained in frame with V and J, and every other rearrangement was called non-productive. CDR3 was defined according to IMGT convention as the region running from the second conserved V-encoded cysteine to the conserved J-encoded phenylalanine. In an earlier analysis of roughly 580 of the donors, sequences lacking an unambiguous match to a single V gene segment were excluded. In an earlier analysis of several hundred of the donors, V segments were called functional above 56.7% productive rearrangements and were called segregating when the between-donor standard deviation exceeded 5%. To diagnose cytomegalovirus status from the catalog of TCR beta chain sequences, a statistical classification framework was built. In a later analysis, TCR nucleotide sequences were compared against IMGT/GENE-DB human TR gene sequences so that V and J genes could be assigned. The TCRdist pipeline was used in a later analysis to assign CDR3 sequences and most-parsimonious VDJ recombination scenarios. In a later analysis, every TCR beta chain was defined by the combination of its CDR3 amino acid sequence and its V-gene family, and reads without a unique V-gene family were dropped. As a way to deal with suspected cross-contamination and a sequencing artifact, a later analysis dropped approximately 570 nucleotide sequences that were highly shared and had low generation probability. For each public chain, a later analysis derived a clonal expansion index from normalized ranks of inferred template counts within each repertoire. In a later analysis, generation probabilities were computed with a VDJ recombination model fitted to out-of-frame rearrangements, and the resulting probabilities were checked against IGoR. Hypergeometric tests were used in a later analysis to score TCR-TCR, TCR-HLA and TCR-CMV co-occurrence, with a repertoire-size bias correction applied to the TCR pairs. False discovery rates were estimated in a later analysis by permuting HLA or CMV assignments 20 times. In a later analysis, co-occurring TCRs were grouped using DBSCAN, with TCRdist sequence similarity added in when clustering inside HLA-allele-positive subsets. Co-occurrence clustering excluded repertoires with fewer than 30,000 or more than 120,000 public chains, plus five with anomalous nucleotide sharing. Held by TCRdb, this immuneACCESS table contains in-frame sequences only and omits some clones. Under half of the omission traces to an unresolved V gene where checked; the cause of the rest is unknown. V, J and clone size are those of that table, while D and trimming were read from the DNA. Present in this sample are 130,000 or so clones, 8% to 9.5% of which were seen just once. Of the sample, less than 7% falls within the top ten clones.

The cohort comprised around 700 healthy bone marrow donors. Cohort members were all nominally healthy when sampled, although unrecorded immune exposures were likely present. The donor was CMV seronegative and belonged to the group of 350 to 400 seronegative cohort members. A peripheral blood sample was provided by each donor, and peripheral blood mononuclear cells were used for TCR beta sequencing. The Qiagen DNeasy Blood Extraction Kit was used to extract genomic DNA from the blood cell samples. Overall study outcomes, separate from this receptor: Linkage disequilibrium might explain the correlated functional status among segregating V segments, but an unknown experimental factor could not be excluded. A further reported finding was that TCR beta sequences accurately predicted the HLA-A and HLA-B alleles for most subjects in the first cohort. Immune exposure information for the cohort was limited to CMV serostatus. Cytomegalovirus status was reported to be diagnosed by the classifier with high specificity and sensitivity in both the original and validation cohorts. In a later analysis, most CMV-associated TCR beta chains were found to appear HLA-restricted, with HLA associations seemingly driven largely by CMV exposure. Only TCR beta chains were sequenced in this cohort, and the absence of alpha or paired-chain data limited detectable features. At a false discovery rate of 0.05, a later analysis linked 15,000 to 20,000 TCR beta sequences to specific HLA alleles. When HLA alleles, especially DR and DQ, strongly co-occurred, TCR associations were difficult to assign to individual alleles. In an earlier analysis of approximately 590 of the donors, most TCR beta V segments were observed in productive rearrangements about 90% or about 30% of the time, broadly matching IMGT annotations. According to a later genetic analysis, donors in an Asian-associated ancestry cluster had fewer N-insertions in productive TCRs than the approximately 610-donor mean. The earlier analysis of a few hundred of the donors excluded fewer than 20 rarely observed V segments, including chromosome 9 orphons, because counts were too low. V-gene and J-gene trimming of TCR beta chains was associated with a missense DCLRE1C variant in a later genetic analysis, and the association was replicated in an independent cohort. Three of the identified cytomegalovirus-associated TCR beta chains were confirmed in vitro to be specific for cytomegalovirus antigens. According to a later analysis, TCR association rates differed among HLA loci, with DRB1 alleles showing the most associated TCRs and HLA-C alleles showing the fewest. In a later analysis, HLA-associated TCR beta chains showed more clonal expansion and lower generation probabilities than non-associated chains that were equally common. Because HLA typing was missing for some donors at each locus, association tests included only the typed subset. In the study, around 150 TCR beta chains were listed as associated with cytomegalovirus. Several of the top co-occurrence clusters appeared to be linked to parvovirus B19, influenza, CMV and Epstein-Barr virus, according to a later analysis. Roughly uniform sequencing depth across donors was assumed in presence/absence analyses, although this assumption may not hold. While some public TCRs were present in many individuals, most TCR sequences turned up only very rarely across donors. According to the authors, the approach could potentially be generalized to other disease states and immunological phenotypes. A cluster of highly shared sequence variants was judged likely to represent a technical artifact of the sequencing pipeline.

The sequenced sample consisted of PBMCs. The TCR originated in a man aged 35 to 55 in good health and CMV-seronegative.

The CDR3 region reads CASSKERVFSPLHF. DNA sequence: TGTGCCAGCAGCAAGGAACGGGTATTTTCACCCCTCCACTTT. The sequence links TRBV6-1 to TRBJ1-6; no confident D gene assignment can be made. Looking up the germline V gene yields CDR1 MNHNS and CDR2 SASEGT. Trimming costs V 6 bases and J 9 bases, and their ends lie 15 bases apart. The CDR3, cysteine through phenylalanine, is 14 amino acids long. Of the read, only the CDR3 DNA is kept; its 42 bases are in frame from base 1.